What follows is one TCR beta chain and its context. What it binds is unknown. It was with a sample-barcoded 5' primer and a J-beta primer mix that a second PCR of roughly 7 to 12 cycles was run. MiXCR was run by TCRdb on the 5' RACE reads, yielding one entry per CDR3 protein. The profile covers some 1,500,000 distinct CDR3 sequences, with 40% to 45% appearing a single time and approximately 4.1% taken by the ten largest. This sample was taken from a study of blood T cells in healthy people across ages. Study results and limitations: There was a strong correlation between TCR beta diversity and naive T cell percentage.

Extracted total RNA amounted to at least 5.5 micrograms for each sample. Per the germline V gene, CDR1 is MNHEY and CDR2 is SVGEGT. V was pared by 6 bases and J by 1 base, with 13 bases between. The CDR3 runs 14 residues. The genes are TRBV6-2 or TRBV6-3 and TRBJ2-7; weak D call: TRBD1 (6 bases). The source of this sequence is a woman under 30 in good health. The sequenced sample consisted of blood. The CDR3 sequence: CASRKRDTSYEQYF. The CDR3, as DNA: TGTGCCAGCAGAAAACGGGACACATCCTACGAGCAGTACTTC.